This T cell receptor (beta chain) was captured in a study of shared clonotypes between healthy human individuals. Profiling relied on immunoSEQ multiplex PCR, and the TCRdb table lists in-frame clones only, not all of them. The sample has under 1,100,000 clones; about 84% are singletons. General study points: The sharing of 4% to 5.5% of naive CD4 clonotypes was seen across several donors. Memory subsets had estimated richness that was generally smaller than that of naive subsets.

The germline V gene encodes CDR1 SGHDT and CDR2 YYEEEE. This CDR3 comprises 15 residues. Trimming took 5 bases from V and 4 from J, leaving 16 bases between them. Notes on this clone: Its antigen remains unidentified.

This clonotype originated in a man between 18 and 29 years old in good health. Some clones in this sample may be carry-over from other donors' samples. Source material: memory CD4+ T cells from PBMCs. The subset: CD45RA-negative fraction. The V call is TRBV5-6, the J call TRBJ2-1, with TRBD2 as a possible D gene (6 bases). The chain's CDR3 is CASRAGTSNYNEQFF. The CDR3 DNA sequence: TGTGCCAGCAGGGCCGGGACTTCCAATTACAATGAGCAGTTCTTC.